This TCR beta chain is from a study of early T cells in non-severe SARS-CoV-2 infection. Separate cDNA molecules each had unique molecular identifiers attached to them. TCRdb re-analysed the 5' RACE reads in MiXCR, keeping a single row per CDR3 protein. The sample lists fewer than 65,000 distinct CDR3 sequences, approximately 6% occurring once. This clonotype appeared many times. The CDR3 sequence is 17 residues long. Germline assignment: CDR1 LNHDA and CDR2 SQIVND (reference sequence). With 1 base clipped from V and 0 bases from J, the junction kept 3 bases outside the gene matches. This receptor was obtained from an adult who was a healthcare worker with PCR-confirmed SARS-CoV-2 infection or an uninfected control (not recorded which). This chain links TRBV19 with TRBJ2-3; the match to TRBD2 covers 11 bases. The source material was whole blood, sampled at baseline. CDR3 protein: CASSIGTSGSSTDTQYF. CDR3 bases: TGTGCCAGTAGTATAGGAACTAGCGGGAGTAGCACAGATACGCAGTATTTT.